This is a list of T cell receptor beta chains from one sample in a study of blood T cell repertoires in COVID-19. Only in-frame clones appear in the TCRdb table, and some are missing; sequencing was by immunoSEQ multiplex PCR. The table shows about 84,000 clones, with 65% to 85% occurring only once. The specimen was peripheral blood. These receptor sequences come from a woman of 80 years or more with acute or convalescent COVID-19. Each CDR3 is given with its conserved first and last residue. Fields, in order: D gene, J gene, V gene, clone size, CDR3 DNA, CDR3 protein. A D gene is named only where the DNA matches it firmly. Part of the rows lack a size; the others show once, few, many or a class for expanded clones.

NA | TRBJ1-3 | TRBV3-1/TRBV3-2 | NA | TGTGCCAGCAGCCAAGGTCGAGGGTCTGGAAACACCATATATTTT | CASSQGRGSGNTIYF
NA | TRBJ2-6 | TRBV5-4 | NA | TGTGCCAGCAGCTTACAATCTGGGGCCAACGTCCTGACTTTC | CASSLQSGANVLTF
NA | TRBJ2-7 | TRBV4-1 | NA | TGCGCCAGCAGCCAAGCTACTTTCTACGAGCAGTACTTC | CASSQATFYEQYF
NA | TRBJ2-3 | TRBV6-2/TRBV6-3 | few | TGTGCCAGCAGTCGACTAGTTCCCCCCACAGATACGCAGTATTTT | CASSRLVPPTDTQYF
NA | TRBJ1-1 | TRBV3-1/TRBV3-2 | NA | TGTGCCAGCAGCGCGCTCGAGGTCACTGAAGCTTTCTTT | CASSALEVTEAFF
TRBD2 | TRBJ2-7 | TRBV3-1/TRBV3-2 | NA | TGTGCCAGCAGCCATTCTAGCGGGGGACTCTACGAGCAGTACTTC | CASSHSSGGLYEQYF
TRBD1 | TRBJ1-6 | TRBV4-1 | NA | TGCGCCAGCAGCGTATCCGGGACAGGCCGATCACCCCTCCACTTT | CASSVSGTGRSPLHF
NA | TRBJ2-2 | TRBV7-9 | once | TGTGCCCTCCGGTTGAACACCGGGGAGCTGTTTTTT | CALRLNTGELFF
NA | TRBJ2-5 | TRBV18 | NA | TGTGCCAGCTCACTCCCACGGGGGACCCAAGAGACCCAGTACTTC | CASSLPRGTQETQYF
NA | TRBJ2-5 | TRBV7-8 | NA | TGTGCCAGCAGCTTAGATTCGGAGACCCAGTACTTC | CASSLDSETQYF
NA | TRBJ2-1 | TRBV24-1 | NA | TGTGCCACCAGTGACCCTGGTGGAGGTAAAAGCTCCTACAATGAGCAGTTCTTC | CATSDPGGGKSSYNEQFF
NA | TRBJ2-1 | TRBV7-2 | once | TGTGCCAGCAGCTTAGACTGGGGGCTCTGGAATGAGCAGTTCTTC | CASSLDWGLWNEQFF
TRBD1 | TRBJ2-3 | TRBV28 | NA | TGTGCCAGCAGAGGTACAGGGGGTCACACAGATACGCAGTATTTT | CASRGTGGHTDTQYF
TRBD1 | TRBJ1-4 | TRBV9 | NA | TGTGCCAGCAGCGTAGGGAACAGGGGGCTGTCTAATGAAAAACTGTTTTTT | CASSVGNRGLSNEKLFF
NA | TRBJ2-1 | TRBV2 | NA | TGTGCCAGCAGACTGGGGGGAGGTGAGCAGTTCTTC | CASRLGGGEQFF
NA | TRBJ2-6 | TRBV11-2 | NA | TGTGCCAGCAGCACCCACCTCAGCTCTGGGGCCAACGTCCTGACTTTC | CASSTHLSSGANVLTF
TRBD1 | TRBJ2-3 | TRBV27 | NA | TGTGCCAGCAGTGATCACTGGGACAGGGCCACAGATACGCAGTATTTT | CASSDHWDRATDTQYF
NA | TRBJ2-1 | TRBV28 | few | TGTGCCAGCAGTCTCCAGGGGTCGGGCTACAATGAGCAGTTCTTC | CASSLQGSGYNEQFF
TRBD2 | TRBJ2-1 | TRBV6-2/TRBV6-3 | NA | TGTGCCAGCAGTTACCCCCGGACTAGCGGGAGGTCAACGTCCTACAATGAGCAGTTCTTC | CASSYPRTSGRSTSYNEQFF
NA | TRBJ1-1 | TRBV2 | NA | TGTGCCAGCAAGCTACAGATCAACACTGAAGCTTTCTTT | CASKLQINTEAFF
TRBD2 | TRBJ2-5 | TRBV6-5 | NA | TGTGCCAGCAGTTACAGTGGACTAGCGGTCCAAGAGACCCAGTACTTC | CASSYSGLAVQETQYF
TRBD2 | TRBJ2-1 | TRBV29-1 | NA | TGCAGCGTTGAACTCCTAGCGGGAGGCTCCTACAATGAGCAGTTCTTC | CSVELLAGGSYNEQFF